The 3 T cell receptor beta chains below were found in one sample sequenced in a study of OX40 agonist ivuxolimab in advanced cancers. The protocol was immunoSEQ multiplex PCR, while the TCRdb copy is restricted to in-frame clones and leaves out a portion. In the table there are about 62,000 clones, 85% of which are singletons. This material consisted of CD4+ or CD8+ T cells sorted from blood, taken in a trial of the OX40 agonist ivuxolimab. All receptors come from an adult with an advanced solid tumor such as melanoma, head and neck, liver or kidney cancer.

J is TRBJ1-2 and V is TRBV5-5; the match to TRBD1 covers 7 bases. CDR1 is SGHKS, CDR2 YYEKEE, per germline (reference sequence). J lost 3 bases, V lost 2 bases, and 4 bases had no gene match. The CDR3 runs to 14 residues. CDR3 region: CASSLDRAHYGYTF. In nucleotides, the CDR3 is TGTGCCAGCAGCTTAGACAGGGCCCACTATGGCTACACCTTC.

The table lists this clone with many counts. V usage is TRBV2 and J usage is TRBJ2-7, with D perhaps being TRBD1 or TRBD2 (6 bases each). The CDR3 has 13 residues. Germline V gene data show CDR1 as SNHLY and CDR2 as FYNNEI. V was trimmed by 4 bases and J by 5 bases, leaving 12 bases between them. This CDR3 is CASSVGGSDEQYF. CDR3 DNA sequence: TGTGCCAGCAGTGTCGGGGGCAGCGACGAGCAGTACTTC.

This chain connects TRBV18 to TRBJ1-5; 7 bases line up with TRBD1. CDR1 is KGHSH and CDR2 is LQKENI in the germline V gene. CDR3 size: 14 residues. J was trimmed by 5 bases and V by 5 bases; bases with no gene match: 6. Here the CDR3 DNA reads TGTGCCAGCTCAGCTACAGGGGATGATCAGCCCCAGCATTTT. Translating gives CASSATGDDQPQHF.